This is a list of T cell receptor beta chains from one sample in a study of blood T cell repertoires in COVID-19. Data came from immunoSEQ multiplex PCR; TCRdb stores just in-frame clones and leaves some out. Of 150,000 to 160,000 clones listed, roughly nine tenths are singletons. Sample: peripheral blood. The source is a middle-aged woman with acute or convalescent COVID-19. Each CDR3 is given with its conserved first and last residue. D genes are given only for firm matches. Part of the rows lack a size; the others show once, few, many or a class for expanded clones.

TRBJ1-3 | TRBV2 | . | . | TGTGCCAGCAGTGAAGGACAGGACGGCTCTGGAAACACCATATATTTT | CASSEGQDGSGNTIYF
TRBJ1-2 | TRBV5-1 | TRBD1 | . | TGCGCCAGCAGCTTGGCTTGGCAGGGGGATGGCTACACCTTC | CASSLAWQGDGYTF
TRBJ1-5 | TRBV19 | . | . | TGTGCCAGTAGTATGCAGCCAGCAGGAAATCAGCCCCAGCATTTT | CASSMQPAGNQPQHF
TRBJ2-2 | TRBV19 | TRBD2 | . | TGTGCCAGTAGGATTCCGGGACTAGCGGGTACCGGGGAGCTGTTTTTT | CASRIPGLAGTGELFF
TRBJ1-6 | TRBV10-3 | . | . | TGTGCCATCAGTGAAACTCGAGAAGCATCGTTTTTT | CAISETREASFF
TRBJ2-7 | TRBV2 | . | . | TGTGCCAGCACCCCCAATCTATACTACGAGCAGTACTTC | CASTPNLYYEQYF
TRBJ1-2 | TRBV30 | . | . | TGTGCCTGTCCAACAGGGATCTATGGCTACACCTTC | CACPTGIYGYTF
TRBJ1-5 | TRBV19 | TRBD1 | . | TGTGCCAGTAGTTTTAGGTGGACAGGGTTTAATCAGCCCCAGCATTTT | CASSFRWTGFNQPQHF
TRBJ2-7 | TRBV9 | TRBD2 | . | TGTGCCAGCAGCGTAGGTGGCGGGGGGAAGGAGCAGTACTTC | CASSVGGGGKEQYF
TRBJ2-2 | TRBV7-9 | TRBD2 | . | TGTGCCAGCAGCTCCGGGCTAGCGGGAAGCGGCACCGGGGAGCTGTTTTTT | CASSSGLAGSGTGELFF
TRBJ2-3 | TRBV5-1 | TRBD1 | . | TGCGCCAGCAGCTGGACAGGGCGAACCACAGATACGCAGTATTTT | CASSWTGRTTDTQYF
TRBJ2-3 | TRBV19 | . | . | TGTGCCAGTACCCTCGGTCCAATCTATAGCACAGATACGCAGTATTTT | CASTLGPIYSTDTQYF
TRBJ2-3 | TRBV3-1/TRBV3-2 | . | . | TGTGCCAGCAGCCAAGCTCTTAGTATCACAGATACGCAGTATTTT | CASSQALSITDTQYF
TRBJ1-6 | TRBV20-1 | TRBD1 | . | TGCAGTGCTAGTTACAGGGACAGTTCACCCCTCCACTTT | CSASYRDSSPLHF
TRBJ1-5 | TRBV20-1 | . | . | TGCAGTGCTATTGACAGGAACAATCAGCCCCAGCATTTT | CSAIDRNNQPQHF
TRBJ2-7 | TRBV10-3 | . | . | TGTGCCATCAGTGACGGGGGGCGCGGGTCCTACGAGCAGTACTTC | CAISDGGRGSYEQYF
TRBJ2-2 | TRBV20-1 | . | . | TGCAGTGCTAGTCGGCAGACTCGCACCGGGGAGCTGTTTTTT | CSASRQTRTGELFF
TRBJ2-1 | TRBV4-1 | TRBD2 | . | TGCGCCAGCAGCCTCGAACCGGGACTAGCGGGGCGAAGCTCCTACAATGAGCAGTTCTTC | CASSLEPGLAGRSSYNEQFF
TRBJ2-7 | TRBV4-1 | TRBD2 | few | TGCGCCAGCAGCCACCGAGTAGCGGGAGGCCCCTACGAGCAGTACTTC | CASSHRVAGGPYEQYF
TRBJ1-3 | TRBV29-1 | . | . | TGCAGCGTTTTCAGGGGAAACACCATATATTTT | CSVFRGNTIYF
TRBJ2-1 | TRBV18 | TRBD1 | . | TGTGCCAGCTCACTCGGACAGGATAGGGCATACAATGAGCAGTTCTTC | CASSLGQDRAYNEQFF
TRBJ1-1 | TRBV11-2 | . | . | TGTGCCAGCAGCTTATTTTTACAGATGAACACTGAAGCTTTCTTT | CASSLFLQMNTEAFF
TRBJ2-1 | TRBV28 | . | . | TGTGCCAGCAGTTTCTTATCGTCGGGAAATGAGCAGTTCTTC | CASSFLSSGNEQFF
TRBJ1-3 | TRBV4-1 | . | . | TGCGCCAGCAGCCAAGTATCTTGGGGGGACTCTGGAAACACCATATATTTT | CASSQVSWGDSGNTIYF
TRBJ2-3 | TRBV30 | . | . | TGTGCCTGGAGTGTACAAGGACGGGGAAACACAGATACGCAGTATTTT | CAWSVQGRGNTDTQYF
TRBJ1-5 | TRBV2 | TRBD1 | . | TGTGCCAGCATGGTAACAGGGGGAAATCAGCCCCAGCATTTT | CASMVTGGNQPQHF
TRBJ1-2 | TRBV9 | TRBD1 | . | TGTGCCAGCAGCCCAGGGACAGTTGATGGCTACACCTTC | CASSPGTVDGYTF
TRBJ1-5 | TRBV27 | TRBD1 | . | TGTGCCAGCAGGACAGGGGGCTTCCCAGGCAATCAGCCCCAGCATTTT | CASRTGGFPGNQPQHF